These 25 T cell receptor beta chains came from one sample sequenced in a study of blood T cell repertoires in COVID-19. The table came from immunoSEQ multiplex PCR; TCRdb's copy has only in-frame clones and leaves some out. The table shows around 280,000 clones, with 89% occurring only once. The sequenced sample was PBMCs or T cells enriched from blood (not recorded which). These receptors all stem from a woman aged 40 to 50 who had recovered from COVID-19.

This clone appeared once. The chain couples TRBV19 to TRBJ2-7, with 7 bases matching TRBD1. Trimming cost V 6 bases and J 4 bases; bases outside gene matches: 6. Germline loops: CDR1 LNHDA, CDR2 SQIVND (reference sequence). The CDR3 has 13 amino acids. CDR3 sequence (DNA): TGTGCCAGTAGAGACGTACAGGGGTACGAGCAGTACTTC. Residues: CASRDVQGYEQYF.

The chain is built from TRBV6-5 and TRBJ2-7; TRBD2 matches 8 bases. Germline V CDR1 and CDR2: MNHEY, SVGAGI. The CDR3 has 14 amino acids. Trimming took 8 bases from V and 6 from J; bases not matched to a gene: 12. CDR3 loop: CASSISGRASEQYF. The CDR3 DNA sequence: TGTGCCAGCTCAATCAGCGGGAGAGCTTCCGAGCAGTACTTC.

This chain uses TRBV3-1 (or the pseudogene TRBV3-2) with TRBJ1-2, with D possibly TRBD1 on 5 matching bases. V gave up 1 base and J gave up 4 bases, with 10 bases separating them. CDR1 and CDR2 (germline): LGHDT, YNNKEL (reference sequence). CDR3 length equals 14 residues. The CDR3 DNA reads TGTGCCAGCAGCCAAGGGGGCGCCCCCTATGGCTACACCTTC. Its translation: CASSQGGAPYGYTF.

V is TRBV2 and J is TRBJ2-1; D gene unclear. The CDR3 covers 11 residues. Germline lookup yields CDR1 SNHLY and CDR2 FYNNEI. Trimming cost V 4 bases and J 8 bases, with 6 bases left between them. The CDR3: CASSVLDEQFF. CDR3 DNA: TGTGCCAGCAGTGTCCTTGATGAGCAGTTCTTC.

The V call is TRBV6-1, the J call TRBJ2-1; 10 bases line up with TRBD2. The germline V gene has CDR1 MNHNS and CDR2 SASEGT. Trimming removed 0 bases from V and 7 bases from J; junction bases left unmatched: 12. This CDR3 is built from 18 residues. The CDR3 bases are TGTGCCAGCAGTGAAGCAGTGAGCGGGGGGGCCTGGAATAATGAGCAGTTCTTC. Amino acids: CASSEAVSGGAWNNEQFF.

The genes are TRBV5-1 and TRBJ2-5; 8 bases match TRBD2. J lost 4 bases, V lost 4 bases, and 6 bases had no gene match. Per germline, CDR1 SGHRS and CDR2 YFSETQ. CDR3 length equals 14 residues. For the CDR3, the DNA is TGCGCCAGCAGCCGGGGGGGTTTCCGAGAGACCCAGTACTTC. It encodes CASSRGGFRETQYF.

This chain uses TRBV4-1 with TRBJ2-7, with 8 bases fitting TRBD2. The CDR3 totals 15 residues. The J segment lost 2 bases and the V segment lost 5 bases, leaving 8 bases of the junction unmatched. CDR1 is MGHRA, CDR2 YSYEKL, per germline. DNA for the CDR3: TGCGCCAGCAGCTCCCGGGAAGCGGGGGCCTACGAGCAGTACTTC. Its translation: CASSSREAGAYEQYF.

The chain employs TRBV5-1 and TRBJ2-3; 9 nucleotides line up with TRBD1. Germline V gene data show CDR1 as SGHRS and CDR2 as YFSETQ. This CDR3 region has 16 residues. V lost 0 bases to trimming and J lost 6 bases; unmatched junction nucleotides: 8. CDR3 coding DNA: TGCGCCAGCAGCTTGGGCGGGACAGGGTTTGGGGATACGCAGTATTTT. Residues: CASSLGGTGFGDTQYF.

The genes are TRBV13 and TRBJ1-1; TRBD1 is a possible D gene (6 bases). V lost 2 bases to trimming and J lost 5 bases, with 15 bases between them. The CDR3 sequence is 15 residues long. Per germline, CDR1 PRHDT and CDR2 FYEKMQ (reference sequence). CDR3 region: CASSLRGQGSTEAFF. The CDR3 nucleotides are TGTGCCAGCAGCTTAAGAGGTCAGGGGTCGACTGAAGCTTTCTTT. Together with reference TRBV13 and TRBJ1-1, the CDR3 gives the full variable domain: AAGVIQSPRHLIKEKRETATLKCYPIPRHDTVYWYQQGPGQDPQFLISFYEKMQSDKGSIPDRFSAQQFSDYHSELNMSSLELGDSALYFCASSLRGQGSTEAFFGQGTRLTVV.

The chain recombines TRBV6-5 with TRBJ1-1, with TRBD1 matching 7 bases. Germline values: CDR1 MNHEY, CDR2 SVGAGI. The length of the CDR3 is 15 residues. The ends lost 9 bases at V and 0 bases at J; junction bases unmatched: 10. CDR3 bases: TGTGCCAGTATACGGACAGGCGGACTGAACACTGAAGCTTTCTTT. This translates into CASIRTGGLNTEAFF.

In DNA, the CDR3 is TGTGCCAGCTCGGGAACAGGGTTCGGAAACACCATATATTTT. Translated: CASSGTGFGNTIYF. The chain is built from TRBV18 and TRBJ1-3; D possibly corresponds to TRBD1 (6 bases). The CDR3 loop spans 14 amino acids. Looked up from germline, CDR1 is KGHSH and CDR2 is LQKENI. The V end was cut by 6 bases, the J end by 4 bases, with 13 bases between.

The chain joins TRBV3-1 (or the pseudogene TRBV3-2) to TRBJ1-1, with 9 bases that match TRBD1. The CDR3 is 15 residues long. The ends lost 4 bases at V and 5 bases at J; junction bases unmatched: 8. Germline-derived CDR1 and CDR2 are LGHDT and YNNKEL (reference sequence). CDR3 protein: CASSPGTGRGTEAFF. The CDR3 DNA sequence: TGTGCCAGCAGCCCCGGGACAGGGAGGGGAACTGAAGCTTTCTTT.

The V call is TRBV2, the J call TRBJ2-3; 11 bases match TRBD2. CDR1 is SNHLY and CDR2 is FYNNEI in the germline V gene. The CDR3 consists of 14 residues. V lost 7 bases to trimming and J lost 6 bases; unmatched junction nucleotides: 6. CDR3 in DNA: TGTGCCAGCACACTAGCGGGGGCGGGGGATACGCAGTATTTT. Protein product: CASTLAGAGDTQYF.

The J gene is TRBJ2-3, the V gene TRBV9, with a tentative D call TRBD2 (6 bases). Germline V lookup: CDR1 SGDLS, CDR2 YYNGEE. The V end was cut by 3 bases, the J end by 1 base, with 15 bases between. The CDR3 has 16 amino acids. CDR3: CASSARTNLGTDTQYF. The CDR3 region has the DNA TGTGCCAGCAGCGCACGGACTAATCTAGGCACAGATACGCAGTATTTT.

The rearrangement joins TRBV5-1 to TRBJ1-1; no clear D. The CDR3 consists of 13 residues. V shed 0 bases and J shed 5 bases, with 8 bases lying between them. CDR1 and CDR2 (germline): SGHRS, YFSETQ. The CDR3 protein is CASSLAFGTEAFF. As DNA, the CDR3 is TGCGCCAGCAGCTTGGCCTTCGGTACTGAAGCTTTCTTT. The entire variable domain, with the rest obtained from reference TRBV5-1 and TRBJ1-1, is as follows: KAGVTQTPRYLIKTRGQQVTLSCSPISGHRSVSWYQQTPGQGLQFLFEYFSETQRNKGNFPGRFSGRQFSNSRSEMNVSTLELGDSALYLCASSLAFGTEAFFGQGTRLTVV.

The count of this clone is one. The chain employs TRBV5-4 and TRBJ2-2; maybe TRBD1 (6 bases). Trimming left V 5 bases short and J 1 base short, with 12 bases between. The CDR3 is made up of 15 amino acids. CDR1 SGHNT and CDR2 YYREEE come from the germline V gene (reference sequence). The CDR3 region has the DNA TGTGCCAGCAGACCTGGGACATTGAACACCGGGGAGCTGTTTTTT. Protein product: CASRPGTLNTGELFF.

The chain carries TRBV19 and TRBJ2-7; D not resolved. Per the germline V gene, CDR1 is LNHDA and CDR2 is SQIVND (reference sequence). Trimming stripped 3 bases from V and 1 base from J, with 7 bases between. The CDR3 has 13 amino acids. This CDR3 is CASSIDTSYEQYF. CDR3 sequence (DNA): TGTGCCAGTAGTATTGACACGTCCTACGAGCAGTACTTC.

The chain links TRBV27 to TRBJ1-2; 7 nucleotides align to TRBD1. Trimming at V came to 4 bases and at J to 3 bases, leaving 14 bases not matched to a gene. This CDR3 has 17 amino acids. Germline lookup yields CDR1 MNHEY and CDR2 SMNVEV (reference sequence). The CDR3: CASSSYPGQQLDYGYTF. CDR3 sequence (DNA): TGTGCCAGCAGTTCCTACCCGGGACAGCAACTAGACTATGGCTACACCTTC.

The chain recombines TRBV9 with TRBJ1-2, with D hard to call. Germline V gives CDR1 SGDLS, CDR2 YYNGEE. This CDR3 has 13 amino acids. The V end was cut by 0 bases, the J end by 5 bases, with 8 bases between. CDR3 residues: CASSVAGGYGYTF. CDR3 coding DNA: TGTGCCAGCAGCGTAGCGGGTGGGTATGGCTACACCTTC.

This clone appeared a few times. The V gene is TRBV5-1, the J gene TRBJ1-1; no clear D. The V gene's germline CDR1 is SGHRS and CDR2 YFSETQ. V lost 0 bases to trimming and J lost 4 bases, with 10 bases between them. The CDR3 is 14 amino acids. Written as DNA, the CDR3 is TGCGCCAGCAGCTTGGAGGGAGGTAGCACTGAAGCTTTCTTT. As protein: CASSLEGGSTEAFF.

There are a few counts of this clone. The CDR3 sequence: CASSPVAGAGELFF. DNA for the CDR3: TGTGCCAGCAGCCCCGTAGCGGGGGCCGGGGAGCTGTTTTTT. The gene calls are TRBV7-9 and TRBJ2-2; the match to TRBD2 covers 9 bases. Germline V gives CDR1 SEHNR, CDR2 FQNEAQ (reference sequence). V dropped 5 bases and J dropped 6; count of bases not matched to a gene: 4. The CDR3 is made up of 14 amino acids.

The chain joins TRBV19 to TRBJ1-2; D ambiguous. CDR3 size: 12 residues. The germline gives CDR1 LNHDA, CDR2 SQIVND (reference sequence). V shed 7 bases and J shed 4 bases, with 10 bases lying between them. CDR3 DNA sequence: TGTGCCAGTAAGGAACAGCCCTATGGCTACACCTTC. Translated: CASKEQPYGYTF.

The chain is built from TRBV6-4 and TRBJ2-2; the D gene is possibly TRBD1 (6 bases). This CDR3 is 14 amino acids long. Germline values: CDR1 MRHNA, CDR2 SNTAGT. V was pared by 8 bases and J by 2 bases, with 12 bases between. This CDR3 is CASGTSANTGELFF. For the CDR3, the DNA is TGTGCCAGCGGGACAAGCGCTAACACCGGGGAGCTGTTTTTT.

The rearrangement uses TRBV7-9 and TRBJ1-1; TRBD1 matches at 12 bases. This CDR3 comprises 19 residues. Per the germline V gene, CDR1 is SEHNR and CDR2 is FQNEAQ (reference sequence). The ends lost 4 bases at V and 0 bases at J; junction bases unmatched: 12. The CDR3 here is CASSSLTGQGADLNTEAFF. The CDR3 DNA is TGTGCCAGCAGCTCCCTGACGGGACAGGGGGCGGATTTGAACACTGAAGCTTTCTTT.

This sequence joins TRBV10-3 and TRBJ1-1; D is unresolved. This CDR3 region has 15 residues. Germline values: CDR1 ENHRY, CDR2 SYGVKD. Trimming took 4 bases from V and 6 from J, leaving 18 bases between them. As DNA, the CDR3 is TGTGCCATCAGTGGGGCAGAGATTGCAAAGTCTGAAGCTTTCTTT. Translated: CAISGAEIAKSEAFF.